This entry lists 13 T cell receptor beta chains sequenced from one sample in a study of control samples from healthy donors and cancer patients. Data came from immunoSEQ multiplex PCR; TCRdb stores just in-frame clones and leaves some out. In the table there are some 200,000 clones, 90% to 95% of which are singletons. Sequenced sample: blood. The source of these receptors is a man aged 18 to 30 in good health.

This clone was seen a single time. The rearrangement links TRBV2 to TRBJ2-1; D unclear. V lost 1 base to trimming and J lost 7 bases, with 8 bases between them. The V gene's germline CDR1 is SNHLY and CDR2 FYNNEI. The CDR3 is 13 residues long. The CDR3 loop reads CASSEGVPNEQFF. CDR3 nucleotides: TGTGCCAGCAGTGAAGGGGTCCCAAATGAGCAGTTCTTC.

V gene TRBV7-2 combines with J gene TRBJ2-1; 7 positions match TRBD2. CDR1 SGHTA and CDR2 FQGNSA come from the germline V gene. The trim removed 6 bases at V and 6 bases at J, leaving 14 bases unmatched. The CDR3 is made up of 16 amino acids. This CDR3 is CASRKGASGLLNEQFF. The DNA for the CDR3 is TGTGCCAGCAGAAAAGGGGCTAGCGGCTTACTCAATGAGCAGTTCTTC. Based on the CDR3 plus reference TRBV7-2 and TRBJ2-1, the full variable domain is GAGVSQSPSNKVTEKGKDVELRCDPISGHTALYWYRQSLGQGLEFLIYFQGNSAPDKSGLPSDRFSAERTGGSVSTLTIQRTQQEDSAVYLCASRKGASGLLNEQFFGPGTRLTVL.

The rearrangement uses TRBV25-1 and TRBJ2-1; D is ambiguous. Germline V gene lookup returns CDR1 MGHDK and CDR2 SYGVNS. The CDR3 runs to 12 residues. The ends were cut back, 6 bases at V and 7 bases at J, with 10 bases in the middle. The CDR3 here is CASRYGPNEQFF. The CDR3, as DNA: TGTGCCAGCAGATACGGTCCGAATGAGCAGTTCTTC.

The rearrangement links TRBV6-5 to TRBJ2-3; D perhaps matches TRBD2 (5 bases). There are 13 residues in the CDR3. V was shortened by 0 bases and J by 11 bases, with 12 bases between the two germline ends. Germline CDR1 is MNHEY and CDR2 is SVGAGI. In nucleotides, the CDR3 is TGTGCCAGCAGTTACTCCCCGGGGAGTGGGCAGTATTTT. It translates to CASSYSPGSGQYF.

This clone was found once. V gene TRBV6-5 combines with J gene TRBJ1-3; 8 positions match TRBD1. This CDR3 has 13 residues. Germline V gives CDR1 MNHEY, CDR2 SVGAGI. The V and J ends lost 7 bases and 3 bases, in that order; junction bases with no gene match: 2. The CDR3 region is CASKGQVGNTIYF. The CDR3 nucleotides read TGTGCCAGCAAGGGACAGGTTGGAAACACCATATATTTT.

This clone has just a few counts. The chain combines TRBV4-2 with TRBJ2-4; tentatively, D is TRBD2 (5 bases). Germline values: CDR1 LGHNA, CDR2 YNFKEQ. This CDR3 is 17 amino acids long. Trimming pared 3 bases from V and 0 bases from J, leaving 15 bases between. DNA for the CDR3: TGTGCCAGCAGCCAGGGGTCTGAGGGCGGAGCCAAAAACATTCAGTACTTC. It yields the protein CASSQGSEGGAKNIQYF.

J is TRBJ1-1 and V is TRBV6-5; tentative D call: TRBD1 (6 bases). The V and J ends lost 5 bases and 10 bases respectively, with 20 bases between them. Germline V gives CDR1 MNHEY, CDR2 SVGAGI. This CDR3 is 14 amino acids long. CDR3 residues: CASSPERGGLRAFF. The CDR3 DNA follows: TGTGCCAGCAGTCCGGAAAGGGGGGGCCTTAGAGCTTTCTTT.

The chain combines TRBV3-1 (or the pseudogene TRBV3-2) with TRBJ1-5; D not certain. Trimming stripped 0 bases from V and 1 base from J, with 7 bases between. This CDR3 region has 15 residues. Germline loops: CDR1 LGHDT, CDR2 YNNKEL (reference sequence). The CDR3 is CASSQDINSNQPQHF. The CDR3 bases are TGTGCCAGCAGCCAAGATATTAACAGCAATCAGCCCCAGCATTTT.

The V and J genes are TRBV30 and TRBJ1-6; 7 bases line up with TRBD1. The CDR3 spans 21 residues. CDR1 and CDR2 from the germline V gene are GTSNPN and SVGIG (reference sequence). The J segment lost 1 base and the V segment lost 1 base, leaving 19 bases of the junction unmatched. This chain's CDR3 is CAWSAPRPTGDRGSYNSPLHF. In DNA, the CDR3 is TGTGCCTGGAGTGCTCCACGCCCAACAGGGGATCGAGGATCCTATAATTCACCCCTCCACTTT.

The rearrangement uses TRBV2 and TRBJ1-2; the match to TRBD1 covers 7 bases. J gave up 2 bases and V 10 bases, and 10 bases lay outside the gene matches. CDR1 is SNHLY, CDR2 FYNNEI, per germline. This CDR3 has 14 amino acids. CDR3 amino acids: CATLRQGENYGYTF. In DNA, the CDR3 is TGTGCCACCTTAAGACAGGGAGAAAACTATGGCTACACCTTC.

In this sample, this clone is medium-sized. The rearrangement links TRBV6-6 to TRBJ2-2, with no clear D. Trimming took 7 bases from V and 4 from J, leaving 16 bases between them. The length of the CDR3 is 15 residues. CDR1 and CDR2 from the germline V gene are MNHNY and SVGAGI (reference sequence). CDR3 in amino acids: CASTLDAASTGELFF. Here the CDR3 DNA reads TGTGCCAGCACCTTAGATGCAGCGAGCACCGGGGAGCTGTTTTTT.

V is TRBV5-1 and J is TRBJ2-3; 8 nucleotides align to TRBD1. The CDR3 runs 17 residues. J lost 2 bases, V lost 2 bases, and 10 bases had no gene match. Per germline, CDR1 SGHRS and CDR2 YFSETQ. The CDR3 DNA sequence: TGCGCCAGCAGCTTAGACCGGGACAGGAGACTCACAGATACGCAGTATTTT. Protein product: CASSLDRDRRLTDTQYF.

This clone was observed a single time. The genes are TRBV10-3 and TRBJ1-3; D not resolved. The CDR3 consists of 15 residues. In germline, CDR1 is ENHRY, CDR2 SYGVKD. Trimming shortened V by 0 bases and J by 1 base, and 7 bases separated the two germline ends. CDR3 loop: CAISESDVSGNTIYF. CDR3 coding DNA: TGTGCCATCAGTGAGTCGGACGTGTCTGGAAACACCATATATTTT.